This T cell receptor (beta chain) was identified during a study of T-cell memory formation after mild COVID-19. This CDR3 has 13 amino acids. The V gene's germline CDR1 is KGHSH and CDR2 LQKENI. V shed 3 bases and J shed 6 bases, with 12 bases lying between them. Libraries for TCRalpha and TCRbeta carried sample barcodes and unique molecular identifiers via 5'RACE. TCRdb re-called the 5' RACE reads through MiXCR, storing one row per CDR3 protein. There are a few hundred thousand distinct CDR3 sequences in the sample; less than 25% occur only once, and roughly 8.1% lies in the top ten. The receptor's source is an adult woman who had mild COVID-19 (a few samples of this study predate the infection). Cell type and time point are not known. Sequences were obtained from PBMCs or a T cell subset sorted from them (not recorded which). This rearrangement joins TRBV18 to TRBJ2-7; perhaps TRBD1 as D (7 bases). The CDR3 loop reads CASSPQGGGEQYF. In DNA, the CDR3 is TGTGCCAGCTCACCCCAGGGGGGCGGCGAGCAGTACTTC.